These T cell receptor beta chains were read from a single sample in a study of lymphopenia after photon versus proton radiotherapy. Profiling relied on immunoSEQ multiplex PCR, and the TCRdb table lists in-frame clones only, not all of them. The sample yields tens of thousands of clones, around 84% seen once. Sequencing used peripheral blood, obtained from a patient treated with proton-based radiotherapy. All receptors come from a woman between 70 and 85 years old with pancreatic cancer. Some clones in this sample may be carry-over from other donors' samples. Both conserved end residues are part of each CDR3. The D gene is left open where the match is weak. Clone size is given for some rows only: seen once, a few or many times, or a class if the clone is expanded.

j_call	d_call	v_call	clone_size	cdr3_aa	cdr3_nt
TRBJ2-3	TRBD2	TRBV11-3	few	CASSKGLAGDKDTQYF	TGTGCCAGCAGCAAGGGACTAGCGGGAGATAAAGATACGCAGTATTTT
TRBJ2-2	.	TRBV9	.	CASSVGTDTNTGELFF	TGTGCCAGCAGCGTAGGCACAGACACCAACACCGGGGAGCTGTTTTTT
TRBJ1-2	TRBD1	TRBV9	.	CASSVAPGTGYGYTF	TGTGCCAGCAGCGTAGCCCCCGGGACAGGGTATGGCTACACCTTC
TRBJ2-5	.	TRBV30	.	CAWSQGVGTGETQYF	TGTGCCTGGAGTCAAGGAGTGGGGACGGGGGAGACCCAGTACTTC
TRBJ1-2	TRBD1	TRBV11-2	.	CASSPNGQGHYGYTF	TGTGCCAGCAGCCCGAACGGACAGGGGCACTATGGCTACACCTTC
TRBJ1-1	TRBD1	TRBV19	.	CASSLGGGTEAFF	TGTGCCAGTAGTTTAGGGGGCGGGACTGAAGCTTTCTTT
TRBJ2-7	.	TRBV7-9	.	CASSHPGLPSYEQYF	TGTGCCAGCAGCCATCCGGGACTCCCCTCCTACGAGCAGTACTTC
TRBJ2-5	.	TRBV10-1	.	CASSEGGIQETQYF	TGCGCCAGCAGTGAGGGGGGGATCCAAGAGACCCAGTACTTC
TRBJ2-7	.	TRBV6-1	.	CASSARLSDEQYF	TGTGCCAGCAGTGCCCGCCTATCGGACGAGCAGTACTTC
TRBJ1-1	.	TRBV9	once	CASSVSGQVNTEAFF	TGTGCCAGCAGCGTTTCCGGCCAAGTCAACACTGAAGCTTTCTTT
TRBJ2-7	TRBD1	TRBV15	.	CATSSYRGRNEQYF	TGTGCCACCAGCAGCTACAGGGGGCGAAACGAGCAGTACTTC
TRBJ2-1	TRBD2	TRBV5-5	.	CASSRTGTSNEQFF	TGTGCCAGCAGCCGAACCGGGACTAGTAATGAGCAGTTCTTC
TRBJ2-5	TRBD2	TRBV6-1	.	CAESGSGVETQYF	TGTGCAGAAAGCGGGAGCGGCGTAGAGACCCAGTACTTC
TRBJ1-6	.	TRBV27	once	CASRRTPDASPLHF	TGTGCCAGCAGACGGACTCCCGACGCCTCACCCCTCCACTTT
TRBJ2-7	.	TRBV5-1	.	CASSRDSSSYEQYF	TGCGCCAGCAGCCGCGACTCGAGCTCCTACGAGCAGTACTTC
TRBJ1-6	TRBD1	TRBV30	few	CAWSVPPGRGDWPLHF	TGTGCCTGGAGTGTACCCCCCGGCAGGGGGGATTGGCCCCTCCACTTT
TRBJ1-1	.	TRBV10-3	few	CAIRISLIAGTEAFF	TGTGCCATCAGGATTAGCCTCATCGCCGGCACTGAAGCTTTCTTT
TRBJ1-5	.	TRBV7-9	.	CASSLGGGEGSNQPQHF	TGTGCCAGCAGCTTAGGGGGGGGCGAAGGGAGCAATCAGCCCCAGCATTTT
TRBJ1-1	.	TRBV30	few	CAWTPIGDERTEAFF	TGTGCCTGGACGCCGATAGGGGATGAAAGGACTGAAGCTTTCTTT
TRBJ1-1	.	TRBV3-1/TRBV3-2	.	CASSLEAFF	TGTGCCAGCAGCCTTGAAGCTTTCTTT
TRBJ2-3	.	TRBV19	.	CATGDSADTQYF	TGTGCCACAGGGGATTCCGCAGATACGCAGTATTTT
TRBJ1-3	TRBD1	TRBV12-5	.	CASGFSRGQGEVINGNTIYF	TGTGCTAGTGGTTTTTCTAGGGGACAGGGGGAGGTGATCAATGGAAACACCATATATTTT
TRBJ1-6	.	TRBV27	.	CASSLTGAPYNSPLHF	TGTGCCAGCAGTTTAACGGGGGCGCCCTATAATTCACCCCTCCACTTT
TRBJ1-1	.	TRBV11-2	few	CASSLAGRPPNTEAFF	TGTGCCAGCAGCTTAGCGGGCAGACCCCCGAACACTGAAGCTTTCTTT
TRBJ2-1	.	TRBV5-6	.	CASSFQGVTYNEQFF	TGTGCCAGCAGCTTCCAAGGGGTAACCTACAATGAGCAGTTCTTC
TRBJ1-5	.	TRBV6-6	.	CASLRESNQPQHF	TGTGCCAGCCTCAGGGAGAGCAATCAGCCCCAGCATTTT
TRBJ2-2	TRBD2	TRBV27	.	CASSSLAGPGELFF	TGTGCCAGCAGTTCCCTAGCGGGCCCGGGGGAGCTGTTTTTT
TRBJ2-5	.	TRBV7-9	.	CASSPRLQETQYF	TGTGCCAGCAGCCCCAGGCTCCAAGAGACCCAGTACTTC
TRBJ2-1	TRBD2	TRBV5-1	.	CASSLTSGRASDEQFF	TGCGCCAGCAGCCTGACTAGCGGGAGGGCCAGCGATGAGCAGTTCTTC
TRBJ2-7	TRBD1	TRBV6-1	.	CAGGQGREQYF	TGTGCCGGCGGACAGGGTAGGGAGCAGTACTTC
TRBJ1-1	TRBD1	TRBV7-9	.	CASSAGTGAMNTEAFF	TGTGCCAGCAGCGCAGGGACAGGGGCTATGAACACTGAAGCTTTCTTT
TRBJ2-7	.	TRBV28	.	CASSLSRTEQYF	TGTGCCAGCAGTTTATCTCGGACCGAGCAGTACTTC
TRBJ1-1	.	TRBV25-1	.	CASSESVEGTEAFF	TGTGCCAGCAGTGAATCAGTGGAGGGGACTGAAGCTTTCTTT
TRBJ2-1	TRBD2	TRBV4-1	.	CASSQARWTRPYNEQFF	TGCGCCAGCAGCCAAGCACGTTGGACTAGGCCCTACAATGAGCAGTTCTTC
TRBJ2-7	TRBD1	TRBV5-1	.	CASSSWTGLQQYF	TGCGCCAGCAGCTCTTGGACAGGGCTGCAGCAGTACTTC
TRBJ1-1	.	TRBV5-1	.	CASSFAGSTEAFF	TGCGCCAGCAGCTTTGCGGGGAGCACTGAAGCTTTCTTT
TRBJ2-1	.	TRBV13	.	CASSHTPNDEQFF	TGTGCCAGCAGCCACACCCCCAACGATGAGCAGTTCTTC
TRBJ2-6	.	TRBV9	once	CASSVGPFNVLTF	TGTGCCAGCAGCGTAGGTCCCTTCAACGTCCTGACTTTC
TRBJ1-1	.	TRBV4-1	.	CASSPLAGNTEAFF	TGCGCCAGCAGCCCCCTGGCAGGGAACACTGAAGCTTTCTTT
TRBJ1-5	.	TRBV15	few	CATSGTNNQPQHF	TGTGCCACCAGCGGAACCAACAATCAGCCCCAGCATTTT
TRBJ1-5	.	TRBV6-5	.	CASSYGRDTPQHF	TGTGCCAGCAGTTACGGGCGGGACACCCCCCAGCATTTT
TRBJ2-1	TRBD2	TRBV14	.	CASSQLAGDVYNEQFF	TGTGCCAGCAGCCAACTAGCGGGAGATGTCTACAATGAGCAGTTCTTC